This record covers a single TCR beta chain. The CDR3 has 15 amino acids. Germline CDR1 reads WSHSY; CDR2 reads SAAADI. Trimming took 4 bases from V and 4 from J; bases not matched to a gene: 6. This entry comes from a study of blood T cell repertoires in COVID-19. Whole-study context: Acute-phase and convalescent COVID-19 samples originated in the United States, Italy and Spain.

Authors' methods: Quantification of nucleated cells was approximated via reference gene primer amplification. Clones were read by immunoSEQ multiplex PCR, and TCRdb kept only the in-frame ones, dropping some. V and J calls and clone size are given by that table; D and trimming were obtained from the DNA. In the table there are about 170,000 clones, 70% to 90% of which are singletons. The chain carries TRBV10-2 and TRBJ2-5, with 10 bases matching TRBD2. The TCR comes from a man aged 35-49 years who had recovered from COVID-19. Sequences were obtained from peripheral blood. The CDR3 region is CASSVQRGGSETQYF. CDR3 DNA: TGCGCCAGCAGTGTTCAGCGGGGGGGCTCAGAGACCCAGTACTTC.